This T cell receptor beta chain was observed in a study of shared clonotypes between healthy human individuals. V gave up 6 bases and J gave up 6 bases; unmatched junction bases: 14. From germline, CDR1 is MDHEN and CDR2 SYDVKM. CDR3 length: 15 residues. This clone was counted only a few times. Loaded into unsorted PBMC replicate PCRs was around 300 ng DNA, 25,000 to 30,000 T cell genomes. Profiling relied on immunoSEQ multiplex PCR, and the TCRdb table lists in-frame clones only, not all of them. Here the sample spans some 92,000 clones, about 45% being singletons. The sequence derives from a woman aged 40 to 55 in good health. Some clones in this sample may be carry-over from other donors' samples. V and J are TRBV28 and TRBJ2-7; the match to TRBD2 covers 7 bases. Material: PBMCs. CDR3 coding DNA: TGTGCCAGCAGCTACCTTAGCGGGCCCTCCGGCGAGCAGTACTTC. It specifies CASSYLSGPSGEQYF.